The 24 T cell receptor beta chains below were found in one sample sequenced in a study of neurological immune-mediated disorders. Each CDR3 protein gets one entry after TCRdb re-called the 5' RACE reads with MiXCR. The data hold about 59,000 distinct CDR3 sequences, with 24% observed a single time. The time point was: technical triplicate 2. The sample was PBMCs. The receptors shown here come from a man aged 55-75 years with HTLV-1-associated myelopathy (HAM/TSP).

This clonotype has ten or more counts. This chain links TRBV9 with TRBJ2-5; 7 bases fit TRBD1. Trimming cost V 0 bases and J 9 bases; bases outside gene matches: 2. The CDR3 is 12 amino acids. The germline V gene has CDR1 SGDLS and CDR2 YYNGEE. DNA for the CDR3: TGTGCCAGCAGCGTAGCGCAGGGGGCCCAGTACTTC. It encodes CASSVAQGAQYF.

This clonotype was seen at least ten times. This sequence joins TRBV29-1 and TRBJ2-2; D unclear. The CDR3 runs 14 residues. V was trimmed by 7 bases and J by 0 bases, leaving 12 bases between them. Per germline, CDR1 SQVTM and CDR2 ANQGSEA. CDR3 in amino acids: CSGGRTSNTGELFF. CDR3 nucleotide sequence: TGCAGCGGAGGACGGACCTCGAACACCGGGGAGCTGTTTTTT.

There are many counts of this clonotype. The gene calls are TRBV5-1 and TRBJ2-3, with 11 bases lining up with TRBD1. The CDR3 length is 19 residues. V trimming: 4 bases; J trimming: 1 base; junction bases outside the gene matches: 14. Germline assignment: CDR1 SGHRS and CDR2 YFSETQ. The CDR3 protein is CASSLRTGGVSFGTDTQYF. In DNA, the CDR3 is TGCGCCAGCAGCCTGAGGACAGGGGGCGTTTCCTTCGGCACAGATACGCAGTATTTT.

This clonotype has a count of ten or more. CDR3 residues: CAGLGAMNTEAFF. The CDR3, as DNA: TGTGCCGGGCTGGGCGCGATGAACACTGAAGCTTTCTTT. The chain links TRBV7-9 to TRBJ1-1; D is unclear. CDR1 and CDR2 (germline): SEHNR, FQNEAQ (reference sequence). The V and J ends lost 11 bases and 0 bases respectively, with 13 bases between them. The CDR3 has 13 residues.

The gene calls are TRBV10-3 and TRBJ2-7; tentatively, D is TRBD1 (6 bases). The CDR3 runs 15 residues. CDR1 ENHRY and CDR2 SYGVKD come from the germline V gene. V was shortened by 4 bases and J by 2 bases, with 15 bases between the two germline ends. The CDR3 coding sequence is TGTGCCATCAGTGCCCGGACGGGACACCCCTACGAGCAGTACTTC. This codes for CAISARTGHPYEQYF.

Many counts were recorded for this clonotype. The rearrangement uses TRBV20-1 and TRBJ1-4; 8 bases agree with TRBD1. Germline CDR1 DFQATT, CDR2 SNEGSKA (reference sequence). V trimming: 2 bases; J trimming: 8 bases; junction bases outside the gene matches: 10. The CDR3 extends over 15 amino acids. The CDR3 DNA is TGCAGTGCTAGATCCCCGGGACAGGCGGACGAAAAACTGTTTTTT. It yields the protein CSARSPGQADEKLFF.

This clonotype was seen ten or more times. The genes are TRBV9 and TRBJ2-1, with D possibly matching TRBD2 (5 bases). V lost 0 bases and J lost 7, with 20 bases in between. The V gene's germline CDR1 is SGDLS and CDR2 YYNGEE. There are 17 residues in the CDR3. The CDR3 sequence: CASSVDPQPYSGNEQFF. The CDR3 region has the DNA TGTGCCAGCAGCGTAGACCCTCAACCTTACTCGGGGAATGAGCAGTTCTTC.

The genes are TRBV29-1 and TRBJ2-7; D unclear. Germline V gene lookup returns CDR1 SQVTM and CDR2 ANQGSEA. The length of the CDR3 is 14 residues. Trimming shortened V by 5 bases and J by 1 base, and 15 bases separated the two germline ends. CDR3 nucleotides: TGCAGCGTTCAGGAGCAGGCAACTTCCTACGAGCAGTACTTC. Its protein product is CSVQEQATSYEQYF.

The chain joins TRBV20-1 to TRBJ1-5; D is unclear. The CDR3 consists of 14 residues. Trimming left V 5 bases short and J 11 bases short, with 22 bases between. Looked up from germline, CDR1 is DFQATT and CDR2 is SNEGSKA (reference sequence). The CDR3 nucleotides are TGCAGTGCTCGACTAGCGGGAGTCAGAGAGACCCAGCATTTT. Translating it yields CSARLAGVRETQHF.

This clonotype has at least ten counts. CDR3 sequence reads: CASSRQGSQYEQYF. The CDR3 nucleotides read TGCGCCAGCAGCCGGCAGGGGTCTCAATACGAGCAGTACTTC. V usage is TRBV5-1 and J usage is TRBJ2-7, with D perhaps matching TRBD1 (6 bases). The V gene lost 4 bases and the J gene lost 4 bases, with 15 bases spanning the gap. CDR1 SGHRS and CDR2 YFSETQ come from the germline V gene. The CDR3 length is 14 residues.

This clonotype was counted ten times or more. The chain couples TRBV18 to TRBJ2-5; no definite D call. The CDR3 totals 15 residues. The V and J ends lost 3 bases and 0 bases respectively, with 11 bases between them. Germline CDR1 KGHSH, CDR2 LQKENI. Written as DNA, the CDR3 is TGTGCCAGCTCACCCCGAACCCTGTACCAAGAGACCCAGTACTTC. This encodes CASSPRTLYQETQYF.

This chain connects TRBV20-1 to TRBJ2-7, with a weak D call TRBD2 (6 bases). The CDR3 is 14 residues long. The germline V gene encodes CDR1 DFQATT and CDR2 SNEGSKA (reference sequence). The V end was cut by 5 bases, the J end by 3 bases, with 17 bases between. Here the CDR3 DNA reads TGCAGTGCTCGCCAGAGGGGACTGCACTACGAGCAGTACTTC. Translation: CSARQRGLHYEQYF.

This clonotype appeared many times. The V call is TRBV20-1, the J call TRBJ1-2; 12 nucleotides line up with TRBD1. The CDR3 is 14 amino acids. Germline V gives CDR1 DFQATT, CDR2 SNEGSKA (reference sequence). V shed 5 bases and J 6 bases; nucleotides not matched to a gene: 7. This CDR3 reads CSALGQGAVHGYTF. The CDR3 coding sequence is TGCAGTGCTTTGGGACAGGGGGCGGTTCATGGCTACACCTTC.

This clonotype was observed at least ten times. This sequence joins TRBV10-3 and TRBJ2-7; weak D call: TRBD1 (7 bases). The germline V gene encodes CDR1 ENHRY and CDR2 SYGVKD. V gave up 3 bases and J gave up 3 bases, with 15 bases separating them. The CDR3 runs to 15 residues. CDR3 DNA: TGTGCCATCAGTGAAGGGCAGGGGGGATTCTACGAGCAGTACTTC. Translating gives CAISEGQGGFYEQYF.

This clonotype has a count of ten or more. The J gene is TRBJ2-7, the V gene TRBV5-6, with 13 positions matching TRBD2. Germline assignment: CDR1 SGHDT and CDR2 YYEEEE. V was clipped by 4 bases and J by 0 bases; unmatched bases: 7. The CDR3 extends over 17 amino acids. CDR3 nucleotides: TGTGCCAGCAGCGGCGGGACTAGCGGGGCCAACTCCTACGAGCAGTACTTC. It is translated as CASSGGTSGANSYEQYF.

This clonotype has ten or more counts. The gene calls are TRBV5-1 and TRBJ2-7; TRBD1 or TRBD2 may be the D gene (5 bases each). Germline CDR1 and CDR2: SGHRS and YFSETQ. Trimming removed 3 bases at V and 5 bases at J, with 15 bases between. The CDR3 totals 14 residues. The CDR3 loop is CASSSSDGANEQYF. The CDR3 DNA is TGCGCCAGCAGCTCATCCGACGGGGCTAACGAGCAGTACTTC.

The sample holds many counts of this clonotype. The chain recombines TRBV5-1 with TRBJ1-2; a possible D gene is TRBD1 (6 bases). CDR1 is SGHRS, CDR2 YFSETQ, per germline. The CDR3 extends over 14 amino acids. V was clipped by 0 bases and J by 5 bases, with 11 bases between them. The DNA for the CDR3 is TGCGCCAGCAGCTTGGAGTCGGGGGCATATGGCTACACCTTC. It specifies CASSLESGAYGYTF.

This clonotype was recorded at least ten times. This rearrangement joins TRBV29-1 to TRBJ2-5; D gene ambiguous. This CDR3 has 9 amino acids. V was trimmed by 6 bases and J by 4 bases, leaving 3 bases between them. The germline gives CDR1 SQVTM, CDR2 ANQGSEA. CDR3 in amino acids: CSVGETQYF. In DNA, the CDR3 is TGCAGCGTCGGAGAGACCCAGTACTTC. The variable domain in full, completed from reference TRBV29-1 and TRBJ2-5, reads SAVISQKPSRDICQRGTSLTIQCQVDSQVTMMFWYRQQPGQSLTLIATANQGSEATYESGFVIDKFPISRPNLTFSTLTVSNMSPEDSSIYLCSVGETQYFGPGTRLLVL.

The genes are TRBV5-1 and TRBJ1-6; 7 bases line up with TRBD1. The J segment lost 7 bases and the V segment lost 0 bases, leaving 10 bases of the junction unmatched. Germline V gene data show CDR1 as SGHRS and CDR2 as YFSETQ. The CDR3 runs 17 residues. CDR3 nucleotide sequence: TGCGCCAGCAGCTTGGCCCTAGGGGGACAGATGAATTCACCCCTCCACTTT. As protein: CASSLALGGQMNSPLHF.

This clonotype showed up many times. The gene calls are TRBV20-1 and TRBJ1-1, with a tentative D call TRBD1 (6 bases). The V end was cut by 5 bases, the J end by 4 bases, with 17 bases between. The CDR3 loop spans 14 amino acids. Germline CDR1 is DFQATT and CDR2 is SNEGSKA (reference sequence). The CDR3 DNA reads TGCAGTGCTCCTACCGGGGGGCCAAGCACTGAAGCTTTCTTT. It codes for CSAPTGGPSTEAFF.

This clonotype has ten or more counts. V and J are TRBV5-1 and TRBJ1-5, with D possibly being TRBD1 (5 bases). CDR1 SGHRS and CDR2 YFSETQ come from the germline V gene. V lost 1 base to trimming and J lost 7 bases, with 12 bases between them. This CDR3 has 14 residues. For the CDR3, the DNA is TGCGCCAGCAGCTTGAATGGGGACGGCCAGCCCCAGCATTTT. Translating gives CASSLNGDGQPQHF.

This clonotype was observed once. J is TRBJ1-5 and V is TRBV19, with D possibly TRBD1 on 5 matching bases. The CDR3 has 14 residues. In germline, CDR1 is LNHDA, CDR2 SQIVND (reference sequence). V gave up 3 bases and J gave up 3 bases, with 9 bases separating them. CDR3 nucleotide sequence: TGTGCCAGTAGTATCCGGGACCTCAATCAGCCCCAGCATTTT. Its protein product is CASSIRDLNQPQHF.

DNA of the CDR3: TGCAGTGCTAGTGGTAGCGAATATTACAATGAGCAGTTCTTC. Protein product: CSASGSEYYNEQFF. The chain joins TRBV20-1 to TRBJ2-1; TRBD2 is a possible D gene (5 bases). The germline V gene has CDR1 DFQATT and CDR2 SNEGSKA (reference sequence). The CDR3 has 14 residues. V was cut by 3 bases and J by 4 bases, with 13 bases left in between.

The chain uses TRBV10-3 and TRBJ1-1; the D is unclear. Germline CDR1 reads ENHRY; CDR2 reads SYGVKD. This CDR3 is built from 13 residues. V shed 4 bases and J shed 1 base, with 7 bases lying between them. The CDR3 DNA sequence: TGTGCCATCAGTGGACGGGGGAACACTGAAGCTTTCTTT. Residues: CAISGRGNTEAFF.